This T cell receptor (beta chain) is from a study of blood T cell repertoires in COVID-19 (dated by TCRdb to the early 2020s). At the level of the whole study: Samples from collaborators originated in the United States, Italy and Spain and spanned both the acute and convalescent phases of COVID-19. The prospective study material was composed of cDNA or gDNA derived from T cells, B-cell-depleted T cells, or PBMCs. Subjects who had been exposed to COVID-19, were actively infected with it, or had recovered from it provided the deeply sampled blood TCRbeta repertoires that made up the dataset. The repertoires were made available in a free public database intended to serve as a resource for research on the immune response to SARS-CoV-2. The samples were drawn from the first 160 participants of the ongoing ImmuneRACE study and from 950 to 1,500 subjects provided by 6 global collaborators. Nearly every sample came with metadata listing a de-identified subject ID, COVID-19 status, age in years and sex. Where available, HLA class I and class II types were taken from metadata supplied by the sample provider and were not determined by assay-based typing. Overall results and qualifications from the work: Clinical and demographic metadata were provided uncurated, with the amount varying by source and participant.

A word on this clone: Its antigen is still unknown. Base-call qualities are not available, and no considerably larger clone is one nucleotide away.

TCRbeta CDR3 regions were amplified from genomic DNA using the immunoSEQ Assay, a bias-controlled multiplex PCR. Turning to the authors' computational methods: Nucleated cell counts per sample were estimated from amplification of reference gene primers within the assay. Sequence reads were collapsed and filtered to measure the absolute abundance of every unique TCRbeta CDR3 rearrangement. For each sample, productive Simpson clonality was calculated as the square root of Simpson's diversity index over productive rearrangements. TCRdb holds this immuneACCESS table with in-frame rearrangements only. Some clones are missing; in checked studies, unresolved V genes explain under half, and the rest has no known cause. The DNA was the basis for D and trimming; V, J and clone size are from that table. The sample includes 52,000 or so clones, with more than 90% observed a single time. Roughly 9.8% of the sample is held by the ten biggest clonotypes.

The germline V gene (reference sequence) supplies CDR1 PRHDT and CDR2 FYEKMQ. From the cysteine up to the phenylalanine, the CDR3 has a length of 16 residues. The DNA shown is the 48-base CDR3, in frame from base 1. V has 0 bases trimmed and J has 4 bases trimmed; junction bases matching no gene number 5. Collaborating institutions collected whole blood in K2EDTA tubes following their own protocols. For TCRbeta analysis, collaborator samples were shipped as frozen whole blood, as isolated PBMCs, or as DNA extracted from either sample type. This TCR derives from a woman older than 75 with acute or convalescent COVID-19. Sequenced input: peripheral blood. This chain joins TRBV13 to TRBJ1-2; TRBD1 aligns with 10 central bases. The CDR3 is CASSLGTGGASYGYTF. The DNA is TGTGCCAGCAGCTTAGGGACAGGGGGCGCGAGCTATGGCTACACCTTC. Outside the CDR3, residues come from the reference TRBV13 and TRBJ1-2 proteins, so the full variable domain is: AAGVIQSPRHLIKEKRETATLKCYPIPRHDTVYWYQQGPGQDPQFLISFYEKMQSDKGSIPDRFSAQQFSDYHSELNMSSLELGDSALYFCASSLGTGGASYGYTFGSGTRLTVV.